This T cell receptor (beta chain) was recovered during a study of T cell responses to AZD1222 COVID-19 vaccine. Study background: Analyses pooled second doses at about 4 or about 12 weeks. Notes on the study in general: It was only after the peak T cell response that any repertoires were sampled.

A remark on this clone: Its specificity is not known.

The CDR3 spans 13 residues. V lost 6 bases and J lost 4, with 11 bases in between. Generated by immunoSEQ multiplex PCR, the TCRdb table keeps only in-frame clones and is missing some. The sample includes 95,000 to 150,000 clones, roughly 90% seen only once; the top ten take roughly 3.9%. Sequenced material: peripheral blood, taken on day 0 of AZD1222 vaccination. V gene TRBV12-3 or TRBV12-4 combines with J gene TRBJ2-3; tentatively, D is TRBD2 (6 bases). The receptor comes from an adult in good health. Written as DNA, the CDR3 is TGTGCCAGCAGCTTTAGCGGTTCAGATACGCAGTATTTT. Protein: CASSFSGSDTQYF.